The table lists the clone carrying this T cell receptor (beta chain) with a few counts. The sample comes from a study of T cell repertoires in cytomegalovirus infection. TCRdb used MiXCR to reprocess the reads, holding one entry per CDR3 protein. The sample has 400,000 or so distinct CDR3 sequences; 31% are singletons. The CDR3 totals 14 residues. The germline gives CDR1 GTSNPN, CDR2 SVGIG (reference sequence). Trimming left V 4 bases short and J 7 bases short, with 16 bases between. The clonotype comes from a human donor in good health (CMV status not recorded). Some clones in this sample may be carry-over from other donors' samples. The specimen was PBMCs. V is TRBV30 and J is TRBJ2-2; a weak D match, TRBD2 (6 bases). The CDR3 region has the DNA TGTGCCTGGACCGCGGCGGGGATGGTCGGGGAGCTGTTTTTT. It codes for CAWTAAGMVGELFF. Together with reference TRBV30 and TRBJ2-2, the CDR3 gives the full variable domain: SQTIHQWPATLVQPVGSPLSLECTVEGTSNPNLYWYRQAAGRGLQLLFYSVGIGQISSEVPQNLSASRPQDRQFILSSKKLLLSDSGFYLCAWTAAGMVGELFFGEGSRLTVL.